Listed here is a single TCR beta chain. Treatment given: about 20 received Ad26.COV2.S at low or high dose, single or two shots; about 5 received placebo; per-sample allocation not given. After the first vaccine or placebo injection, samples were drawn on day 63. This entry is derived from a study of Ad26.COV2.S vaccination and SARS-CoV-2 variants. Measured with immunoSEQ multiplex PCR; TCRdb has only the in-frame clones, and not every one. The data contain around 300,000 clones, 75% to 90% of them singletons. V was clipped by 0 bases and J by 10 bases, with 14 bases between them. CDR3 size: 15 residues. Germline CDR1 is SGHRS and CDR2 is YFSETQ.

Sequenced here: peripheral blood, sampled in a trial of Ad26.COV2.S vaccine versus placebo. This chain joins TRBV5-1 and TRBJ1-6, with D possibly TRBD1 on 5 matching bases. The receptor's source is a person aged 18-65 years who received the Ad26.COV2.S COVID-19 vaccine or a placebo. For the CDR3, the DNA is TGCGCCAGCAGCTTGGTCGGGGGATTGGAATCACCCCTCCACTTT. Translating gives CASSLVGGLESPLHF.